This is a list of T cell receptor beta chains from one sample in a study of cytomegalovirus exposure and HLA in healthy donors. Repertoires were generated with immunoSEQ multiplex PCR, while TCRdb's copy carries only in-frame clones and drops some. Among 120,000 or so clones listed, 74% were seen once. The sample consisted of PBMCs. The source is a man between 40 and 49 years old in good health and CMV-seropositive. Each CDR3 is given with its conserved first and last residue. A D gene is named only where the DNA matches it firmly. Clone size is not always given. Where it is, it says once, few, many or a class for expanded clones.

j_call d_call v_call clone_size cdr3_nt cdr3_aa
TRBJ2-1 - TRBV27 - TGTGCCAGCAGTCTCTGGGGACTTTCCGGGGGGCAGTTCTTC CASSLWGLSGGQFF
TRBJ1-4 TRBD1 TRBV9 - TGTGCCAGCAGCGCAGGACAGGGGGCTGAAAAACTGTTTTTT CASSAGQGAEKLFF
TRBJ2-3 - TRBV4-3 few TGCGCCAGCAGCCCTACTCCGGGCACAGATACGCAGTATTTT CASSPTPGTDTQYF
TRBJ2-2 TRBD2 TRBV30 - TGTGCCTGGATCATAGCGGGGGGGCTCCCCGGGGAGCTGTTTTTT CAWIIAGGLPGELFF
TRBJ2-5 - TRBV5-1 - TGCGCCAGCAGCTTTAGCGGAGGACAAGAGACCCAGTACTTC CASSFSGGQETQYF
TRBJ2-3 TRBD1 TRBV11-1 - TGTGCCAGCAACTTAGATCCCGACAGGGGTTATATAAATACGCAGTATTTT CASNLDPDRGYINTQYF
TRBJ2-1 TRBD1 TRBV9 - TGTGCCAGCAGCGGCGTTGGGACAGGGGGCCCCAATGAGCAGTTCTTC CASSGVGTGGPNEQFF
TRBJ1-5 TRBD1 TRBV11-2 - TGTGCCAGCAGCTTGACCGGGACAGGGGACCAGCCCCAGCATTTT CASSLTGTGDQPQHF
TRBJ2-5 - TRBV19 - TGTGCCCGCTTGGTGGGAGCAATAGGGGGATCGTACCAAGAGACCCAGTACTTC CARLVGAIGGSYQETQYF
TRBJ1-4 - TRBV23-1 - TGCGCCAGCAGCCGCGTGTGGAAGCGGAATGAAAAACTGTTTTTT CASSRVWKRNEKLFF
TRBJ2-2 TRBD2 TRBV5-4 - TGTGCCAGCAGCCCCCAGACTAGCGGAAACACCGGGGAGCTGTTTTTT CASSPQTSGNTGELFF
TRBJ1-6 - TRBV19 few TGTGCCAGTAGTATGCAGGGATACAATTCACCCCTCCACTTT CASSMQGYNSPLHF
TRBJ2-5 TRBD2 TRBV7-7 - TGTGCTAGCAGCCCCGGGACTAGCGGGAGGGCAGGGGAGACCCAGTACTTC CASSPGTSGRAGETQYF
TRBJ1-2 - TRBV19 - TGTGCCAGTAGTATCGGGGGGAGTGGCTACACCTTC CASSIGGSGYTF
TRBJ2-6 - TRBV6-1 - TGTGCCAGCAGTGAAACACCTATACAGGGCGCCGGGGCCAACGTCCTGACTTTC CASSETPIQGAGANVLTF
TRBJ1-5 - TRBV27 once TGTGCCAGCAGTTTGGGGGGGAACAATCAGCCCCAGCATTTT CASSLGGNNQPQHF
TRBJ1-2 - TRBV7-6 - TGTGCCAGCAGCTTAGACCCAGGACAAGACTATGGCTACACCTTC CASSLDPGQDYGYTF
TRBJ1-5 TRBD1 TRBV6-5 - TGTGCCAGCAGTGCGGAACAGGGGACGCCCCAGCATTTT CASSAEQGTPQHF
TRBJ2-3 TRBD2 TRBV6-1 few TGTGCCAGCAGTGAACCCCGATCACTAGCGGGGGGGACAGATACGCAGTATTTT CASSEPRSLAGGTDTQYF
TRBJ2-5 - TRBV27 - TGTGCCTCCCGGGCACAGTTTTATTTTGGGGGGAGTAAGCAAGAGACCCAGTACTTC CASRAQFYFGGSKQETQYF
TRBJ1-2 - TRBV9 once TGTGCCAGCAGCGTAGTAACGACAGCCAACTATGGCTACACCTTC CASSVVTTANYGYTF
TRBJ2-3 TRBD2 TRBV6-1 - TGTGCCAGCAGTCCCTTGACTAGCTCAGATACGCAGTATTTT CASSPLTSSDTQYF
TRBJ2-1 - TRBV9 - TGTGCCAGCAGCGTAGCCGGGACTGAGGCCGAGGGCGAGCAGTTCTTC CASSVAGTEAEGEQFF
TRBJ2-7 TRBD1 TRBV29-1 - TGCAGCGCAAAAAAGGGACAGTTCTACGAGCAGTACTTC CSAKKGQFYEQYF
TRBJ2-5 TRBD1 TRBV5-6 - TGTGCCAGCAGCTCGGGACAGGGGACAGAGACCCAGTACTTC CASSSGQGTETQYF
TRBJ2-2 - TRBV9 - TGTGCCAGCAGCGTTTCCTTGGGGGCGAACACCGGGGAGCTGTTTTTT CASSVSLGANTGELFF
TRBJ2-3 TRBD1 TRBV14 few TGTGCCAGCAGCCTCGGGACAGGGAGGAATACGCAGTATTTT CASSLGTGRNTQYF
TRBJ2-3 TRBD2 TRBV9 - TGTGCCAGCAGCGTAGAACTAGCGGGAGTCGGGACAGATACGCAGTATTTT CASSVELAGVGTDTQYF
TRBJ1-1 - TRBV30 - TGTGCCTGGAGTATTACAAGGGGCAGGAACACTGAAGCTTTCTTT CAWSITRGRNTEAFF
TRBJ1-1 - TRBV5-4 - TGTGCCAGCAGGAAGAGGCGAGAGATGAACACTGAAGCTTTCTTT CASRKRREMNTEAFF
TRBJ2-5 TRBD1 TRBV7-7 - TGTGCCAGCAGCTTAGGAATCACTCGGACAGGGGTAGAGACCCAGTACTTC CASSLGITRTGVETQYF
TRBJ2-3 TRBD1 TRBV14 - TGTGCCAGCAGCCGAATGTTACAGGGGCCCACAGATACGCAGTATTTT CASSRMLQGPTDTQYF
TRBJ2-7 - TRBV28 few TGTGCCAGCAGTAGTGGGACATCCTTCTCCTACGAGCAGTACTTC CASSSGTSFSYEQYF
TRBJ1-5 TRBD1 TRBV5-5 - TGTGCCAGCAGCCCCGCGACAGGGGATCGGAATCAGCCCCAGCATTTT CASSPATGDRNQPQHF
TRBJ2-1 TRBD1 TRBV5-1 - TGCGCCAGCAGCAAGGACAGGTACAATGAGCAGTTCTTC CASSKDRYNEQFF
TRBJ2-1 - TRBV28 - TGTGCCAGCAGGACATCGAAGACTAGCAGGGGTTCGAATGAGCAGTTCTTC CASRTSKTSRGSNEQFF
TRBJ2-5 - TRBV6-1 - TGTGCCAGCAGTGACTTATTGGGGGGAGACCAAGAGACCCAGTACTTC CASSDLLGGDQETQYF
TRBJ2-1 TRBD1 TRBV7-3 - TGTGCCAGCAGCTTAGCCACTGGACAGGTCAATGAGCAGTTCTTC CASSLATGQVNEQFF
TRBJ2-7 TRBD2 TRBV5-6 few TGTGCCAGCAGCTTGGCCCGGAGTAGCGGGGGATCCTACGAGCAGTACTTC CASSLARSSGGSYEQYF
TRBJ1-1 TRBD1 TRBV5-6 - TGTGCCAGCAGCTTCGTGGCAGGGGGTGTGAGCACTGAAGCTTTCTTT CASSFVAGGVSTEAFF
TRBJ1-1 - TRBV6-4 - TGTGCCAGCAGTACCACAGGGAACACTGAAGCTTTCTTT CASSTTGNTEAFF
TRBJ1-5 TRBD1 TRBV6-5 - TGTGCCCGCCGGGTGGGACAGAGCGGGAGGGCGCCCCAGCATTTT CARRVGQSGRAPQHF
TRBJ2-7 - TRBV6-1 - TGTGCCAGCAGTGTCTCTTACGAGCAGTACTTC CASSVSYEQYF
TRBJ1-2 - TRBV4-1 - TGCGCCAGCAGCCAAGTAGGGGCTAACTATGGCTACACCTTC CASSQVGANYGYTF
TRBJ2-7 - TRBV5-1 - TGCGCCAGCAGCTTGGCCGTTTCCTACGAGCAGTACTTC CASSLAVSYEQYF
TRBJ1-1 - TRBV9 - TGTGCCAGCAGCGTAGGCACGGTCGGGGGAGCTTTCTTT CASSVGTVGGAFF
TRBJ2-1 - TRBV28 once TGTGCCAGCAGAGCGGACGCCGACTCCTACAATGAGCAGTTCTTC CASRADADSYNEQFF
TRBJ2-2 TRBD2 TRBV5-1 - TGCGCCAGCAGCTCGGGACTAGCGGGACCCACCGGGGAGCTGTTTTTT CASSSGLAGPTGELFF
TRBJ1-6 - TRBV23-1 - TGCGCCAGCAGTCAATCGTCAAGGGGCCAGGGGATGAATTCACCCCTCCACTTT CASSQSSRGQGMNSPLHF
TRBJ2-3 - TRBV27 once TGTGCCAGCAGCCTCCTCCGAGCGGCAACGGGAGATACGCAGTATTTT CASSLLRAATGDTQYF
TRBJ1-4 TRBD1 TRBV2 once TGTGCCAGCAGTGACCACGCGACAGGGTATGAACTGTTTTTT CASSDHATGYELFF
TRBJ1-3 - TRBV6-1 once TGTGCCAGCAGGCCCGGAGTACAATCTGGAAACACCATATATTTT CASRPGVQSGNTIYF
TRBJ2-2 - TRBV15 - TGTGCCACCAGCAGAGGCTCCGAGACCGGGGAGCTGTTTTTT CATSRGSETGELFF